This T cell receptor beta chain appears in the sequencing data of a study of blood T cell repertoires in COVID-19. Study-level background: COVID-19 samples, acute and convalescent, were from the United States, Italy and Spain. PBMCs, B-cell-depleted T cells, or T cells provided the cDNA or gDNA that made up the material.

Data came from immunoSEQ multiplex PCR; TCRdb stores just in-frame clones and leaves some out. Here the sample spans approximately 250,000 clones, approximately 89% being singletons. The study drew participants aged about 18 to 89 years from 20 to 30 US areas. Participant reports of clinical history set cohort assignment. The V gene end was trimmed by 0 bases and the J gene end by 4 bases; junction bases not matched to a gene: 5. From germline, CDR1 is LGHDT and CDR2 YNNKEL (reference sequence). This CDR3 contains 15 residues. Specimen: PBMCs or T cells enriched from blood (not recorded which). The chain employs TRBV3-1 (or the pseudogene TRBV3-2) and TRBJ1-1; the match to TRBD1 covers 7 bases. The TCR was taken from a woman aged 40 to 50 with acute COVID-19. The CDR3, as DNA: TGTGCCAGCAGCCAAGAAGGCAGGGGGGTCACTGAAGCTTTCTTT. It yields the protein CASSQEGRGVTEAFF.